A selection of T cell receptor beta chains follows, all from one sample in a study of shared clonotypes between healthy human individuals. TCRdb's table, derived via immunoSEQ multiplex PCR, lists solely in-frame clones and lacks some. This sample carries over 2,000,000 clones, approximately 92% of them seen once, and the ten largest clones take about 1.7%. The sample was naive CD8+ T cells from PBMCs. The receptor source for this set is a man aged 18 to 35 in good health. Some clones in this sample may be carry-over from other donors' samples. The CDR3 runs from the conserved cysteine through the conserved F or W.

V gene	J gene	CDR3 protein
TRBV4-2	TRBJ2-1	CASSHRGTANEQFF
TRBV19	TRBJ2-7	CASRQSGRGIYEQYF
TRBV4-2	TRBJ1-2	CASSQDLRGRRYGYTF
TRBV4-1	TRBJ1-2	CASSRDQGGAPIEGYTF
TRBV5-6	TRBJ1-1	CASTSGTVNTEAFF
TRBV5-6	TRBJ2-7	CASSRAGALAVYEQYF
TRBV28	TRBJ2-3	CASSLAWTATEDTQYF
TRBV11-2	TRBJ2-1	CASSSGLGFEQFF
TRBV5-4	TRBJ1-2	CASSVDNYGYTF
TRBV6-5	TRBJ1-4	CATGWSTNEKLFF
TRBV29-1	TRBJ1-2	CSVLGGEVYGYTF
TRBV5-6	TRBJ1-1	CASSLGRNTEAFF
TRBV4-1	TRBJ2-4	CASSLSGLPNIQYF
TRBV7-9	TRBJ2-1	CASSTPGQGFPPEQFF
TRBV28	TRBJ2-1	CAYQTGEGNEQFF
TRBV5-4	TRBJ2-7	CASSPPRLGRISEQYF
TRBV7-8	TRBJ2-1	CASSGVGQGTYNEQFF
TRBV9	TRBJ1-2	CASGDGRTRANYGYTF
TRBV9	TRBJ2-1	CASSVDSGRALEFF
TRBV2	TRBJ2-7	CASSAARSYEQYF
TRBV4-1	TRBJ2-2	CASSLGQGVGGELFF
TRBV27	TRBJ1-2	CASTGDIRYGYTF
TRBV29-1	TRBJ2-5	CSVVGKETQYF
TRBV28	TRBJ2-7	CASSLAYEQYF
TRBV11-2	TRBJ2-5	CASSLRLAGGTYQETQYF
TRBV27	TRBJ2-7	CASSYGETYEQYF
TRBV19	TRBJ2-3	CASSHRVGSEADTQYF
TRBV11-2	TRBJ2-4	CASSLARASKNIQYF
TRBV15	TRBJ2-7	CATSRGNYEQYF
TRBV4-2	TRBJ2-7	CASSQGYGSTYEQYF
TRBV7-9	TRBJ1-2	CASSATQQGGSGYTF
TRBV29-1	TRBJ2-5	CSHLQGGETQYF
TRBV2	TRBJ1-5	CASSGRRQGVSNQPQHF
TRBV15	TRBJ2-1	CATSRSLAPGLTPYNEQFF
TRBV6-1	TRBJ2-2	CASRVGTGELFF
TRBV5-1	TRBJ1-1	CASSLAAGNTEAFF
TRBV29-1	TRBJ2-1	CSVESPGLLQLGPYNEQFF
TRBV30	TRBJ2-1	CAWSVGGRPDEQFF
TRBV2	TRBJ1-2	CASSQAYGYTF
TRBV11-2	TRBJ1-1	CASSLAATEAFF
TRBV5-1	TRBJ2-1	CASSSPGSSYNEQFF
TRBV7-2	TRBJ2-7	CASSPYGQPYEQYF
TRBV5-1	TRBJ2-7	CASRITPKSYEQYF